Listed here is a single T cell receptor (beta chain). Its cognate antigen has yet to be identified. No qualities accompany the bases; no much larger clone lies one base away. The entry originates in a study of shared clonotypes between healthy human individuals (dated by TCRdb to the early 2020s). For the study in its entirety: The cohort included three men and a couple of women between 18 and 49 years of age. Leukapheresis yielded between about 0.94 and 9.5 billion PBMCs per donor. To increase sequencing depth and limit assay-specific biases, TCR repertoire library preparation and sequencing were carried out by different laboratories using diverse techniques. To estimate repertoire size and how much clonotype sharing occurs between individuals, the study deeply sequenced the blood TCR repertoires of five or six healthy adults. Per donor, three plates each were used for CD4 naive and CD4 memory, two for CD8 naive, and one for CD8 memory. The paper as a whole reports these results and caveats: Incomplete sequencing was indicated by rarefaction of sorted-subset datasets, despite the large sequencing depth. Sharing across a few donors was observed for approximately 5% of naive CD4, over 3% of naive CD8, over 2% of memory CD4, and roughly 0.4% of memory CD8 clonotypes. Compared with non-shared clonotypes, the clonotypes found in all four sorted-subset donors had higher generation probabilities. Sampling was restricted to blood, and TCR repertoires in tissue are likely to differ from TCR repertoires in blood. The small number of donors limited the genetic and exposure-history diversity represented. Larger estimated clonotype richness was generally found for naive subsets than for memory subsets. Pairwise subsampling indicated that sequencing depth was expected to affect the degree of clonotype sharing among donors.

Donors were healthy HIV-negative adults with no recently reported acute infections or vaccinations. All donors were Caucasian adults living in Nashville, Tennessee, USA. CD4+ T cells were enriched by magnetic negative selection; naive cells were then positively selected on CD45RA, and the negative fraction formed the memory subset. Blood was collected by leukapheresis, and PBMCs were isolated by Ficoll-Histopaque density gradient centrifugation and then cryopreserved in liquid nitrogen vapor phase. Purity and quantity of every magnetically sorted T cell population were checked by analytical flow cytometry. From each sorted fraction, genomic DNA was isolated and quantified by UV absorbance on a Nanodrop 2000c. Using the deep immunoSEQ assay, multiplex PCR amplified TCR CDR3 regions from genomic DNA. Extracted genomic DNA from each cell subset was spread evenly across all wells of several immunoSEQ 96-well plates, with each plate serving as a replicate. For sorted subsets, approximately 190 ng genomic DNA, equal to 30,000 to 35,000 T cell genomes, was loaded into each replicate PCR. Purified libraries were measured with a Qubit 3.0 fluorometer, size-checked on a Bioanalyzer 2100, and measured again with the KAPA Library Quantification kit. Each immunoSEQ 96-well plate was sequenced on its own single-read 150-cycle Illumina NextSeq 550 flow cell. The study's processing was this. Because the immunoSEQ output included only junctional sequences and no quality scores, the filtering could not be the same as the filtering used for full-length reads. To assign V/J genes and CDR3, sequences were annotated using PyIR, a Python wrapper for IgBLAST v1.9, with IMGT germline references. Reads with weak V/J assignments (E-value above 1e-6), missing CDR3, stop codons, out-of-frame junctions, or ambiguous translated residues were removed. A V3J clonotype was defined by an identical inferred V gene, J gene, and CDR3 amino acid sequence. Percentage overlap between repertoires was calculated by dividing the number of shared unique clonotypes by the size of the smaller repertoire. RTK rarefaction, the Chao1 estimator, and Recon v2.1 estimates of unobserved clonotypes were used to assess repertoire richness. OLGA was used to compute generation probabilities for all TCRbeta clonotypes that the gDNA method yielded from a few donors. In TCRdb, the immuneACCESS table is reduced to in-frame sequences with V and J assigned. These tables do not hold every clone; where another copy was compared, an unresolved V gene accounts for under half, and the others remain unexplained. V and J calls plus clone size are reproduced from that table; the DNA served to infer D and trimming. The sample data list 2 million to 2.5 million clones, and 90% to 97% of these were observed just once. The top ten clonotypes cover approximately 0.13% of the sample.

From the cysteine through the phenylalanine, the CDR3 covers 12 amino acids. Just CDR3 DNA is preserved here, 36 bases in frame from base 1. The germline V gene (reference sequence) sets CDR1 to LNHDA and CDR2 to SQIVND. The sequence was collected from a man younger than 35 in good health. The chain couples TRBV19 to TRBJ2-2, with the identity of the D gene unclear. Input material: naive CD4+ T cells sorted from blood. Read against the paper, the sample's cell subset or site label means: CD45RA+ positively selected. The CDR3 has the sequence CAGSAPTGELFF. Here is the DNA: TGTGCTGGGTCGGCTCCCACCGGGGAGCTGTTTTTT.